This T cell receptor (beta chain) stems from a study of T cells expressing NK-cell markers. Findings and limits, study-wide: It was still unclear whether expanded NKG2C+ T cell clones were HCMV specific.

In germline, CDR1 is SNHLY, CDR2 FYNNEI. CDR3 size: 13 residues. For this clonotype: Its antigen is unidentified.

No DNA is given; TCRdb re-called the 5' RACE reads and lists each CDR3 protein once. The repertoire table contains roughly 390,000 distinct CDR3 sequences. This receptor was identified in a man aged 18-70 years in good health. The sequenced material came from blood T cells: a sorted CD56 or NKG2C T cell subset, CD4+ or CD8+ T cells, or bulk PBMC T cells (not recorded which). The V gene is TRBV2, the J gene TRBJ2-7; TCRdb outputs TRBD1, but without DNA this stays unchecked. CDR3 protein: CAMGGTGSYEQYF. The full variable domain, rest sourced from reference TRBV2 and TRBJ2-7, is EPEVTQTPSHQVTQMGQEVILRCVPISNHLYFYWYRQILGQKVEFLVSFYNNEISEKSEIFDDQFSVERPDGSNFTLKIRSTKLEDSAMYFCAMGGTGSYEQYFGPGTRLTVT.